Presented here are 13 T cell receptor beta chains from one specimen sequenced in a study of blood T cell repertoires in COVID-19. Here immunoSEQ multiplex PCR was the method, and the copy in TCRdb shows in-frame clones only, minus some. The data hold 20,000 to 30,000 clones, with about 90% observed a single time. Sample: peripheral blood. The receptor source for this set is a human donor in a cohort sampled during active COVID-19.

The chain links TRBV15 to TRBJ2-1; D remains unclear. V was trimmed by 0 bases and J by 8 bases, leaving 17 bases between them. From germline, CDR1 is LNHNV and CDR2 YYDKDF (reference sequence). CDR3 size: 16 residues. CDR3 DNA sequence: TGTGCCACCAGCAGAGATTTTAACGCGGCCTCTGATGAGCAGTTCTTC. Amino acid sequence: CATSRDFNAASDEQFF. Full variable domain (rest looked up from reference TRBV15 and TRBJ2-1): DAMVIQNPRYQVTQFGKPVTLSCSQTLNHNVMYWYQQKSSQAPKLLFHYYDKDFNNEADTPDNFQSRRPNTSFCFLDIRSPGLGDTAMYLCATSRDFNAASDEQFFGPGTRLTVL.

The chain employs TRBV7-2 and TRBJ2-2, with 8 bases identical to TRBD2. Germline V gene data show CDR1 as SGHTA and CDR2 as FQGNSA. The CDR3 contains 15 residues. V was clipped by 2 bases and J by 6 bases; unmatched bases: 5. CDR3: CASSLRTGGAGELFF. CDR3 sequence (DNA): TGTGCCAGCAGCTTACGAACGGGGGGGGCCGGGGAGCTGTTTTTT. Supplemented by reference TRBV7-2 and TRBJ2-2, the full variable domain reads GAGVSQSPSNKVTEKGKDVELRCDPISGHTALYWYRQSLGQGLEFLIYFQGNSAPDKSGLPSDRFSAERTGGSVSTLTIQRTQQEDSAVYLCASSLRTGGAGELFFGEGSRLTVL.

This clone was seen a single time. This chain links TRBV19 with TRBJ2-1; 12 bases line up with TRBD2. Losses at the gene ends were 9 bases for V and 8 bases for J; bases not matched to a gene: 11. The germline gives CDR1 LNHDA, CDR2 SQIVND (reference sequence). This CDR3 region has 15 residues. CDR3 amino acids: CASTPRLAGDYEQFF. CDR3 sequence (DNA): TGTGCCAGCACACCCCGACTAGCGGGAGACTATGAGCAGTTCTTC.

J is TRBJ2-5 and V is TRBV19; 9 nucleotides agree with TRBD1. Germline trimming cut 3 bases from V and 3 bases from J; bases unmatched to any gene: 8. This CDR3 is 16 amino acids long. CDR1 LNHDA and CDR2 SQIVND come from the germline V gene (reference sequence). CDR3 in amino acids: CASSIRTGAGEETQYF. In nucleotides, the CDR3 is TGTGCCAGTAGTATCCGGACAGGGGCTGGGGAAGAGACCCAGTACTTC.

The gene calls are TRBV19 and TRBJ1-1; 7 bases align to TRBD1. After removal of 5 bases from V and 4 bases from J, the junction contained 7 bases not matched to a gene. The CDR3 spans 14 residues. Germline CDR1 and CDR2: LNHDA and SQIVND (reference sequence). CDR3 in DNA: TGTGCCAGTAGTGCCGGGGACAGAATCACTGAAGCTTTCTTT. Translation gives CASSAGDRITEAFF.

The rearrangement links TRBV24-1 to TRBJ2-1; 7 bases are a match to TRBD1. This CDR3 comprises 13 residues. With V trimmed by 8 bases and J by 5 bases, 5 bases remained unmatched. Per the germline V gene, CDR1 is KGHDR and CDR2 is SFDVKD. CDR3 amino acids: CATNDRAHNEQFF. The CDR3, as DNA: TGTGCCACCAACGACAGGGCCCACAATGAGCAGTTCTTC.

V usage is TRBV14 and J usage is TRBJ2-1; tentative D call: TRBD2 (6 bases). Trimming stripped 0 bases from V and 8 bases from J, with 14 bases between. This CDR3 is built from 15 residues. Germline V gene sequence: CDR1 SGHDN, CDR2 FVKESK. The CDR3 nucleotides read TGTGCCAGCAGCCAAGAGGGCACGTGGGGGGATGAGCAGTTCTTC. Its translation: CASSQEGTWGDEQFF.

This chain connects TRBV7-2 to TRBJ2-2; possibly TRBD2 for D (6 bases). The CDR3 covers 16 residues. V dropped 3 bases and J dropped 6 bases, with 17 bases sitting between them. Germline assignment: CDR1 SGHTA and CDR2 FQGNSA. Here the CDR3 DNA reads TGTGCCAGCAGCTTGGGGCTACGGGGGTGGCCCGGGGAGCTGTTTTTT. Its translation is CASSLGLRGWPGELFF.

V usage is TRBV7-3 and J usage is TRBJ2-3; D may be TRBD1 (6 bases). This CDR3 contains 14 residues. Looked up from germline, CDR1 is SGHTA and CDR2 is FQGTGA. V dropped 7 bases and J dropped 0 bases, with 11 bases sitting between them. The CDR3 reads CASNSGTSTDTQYF. As DNA, the CDR3 is TGTGCCAGCAATTCGGGGACAAGCACAGATACGCAGTATTTT.

Only one count was recorded for this clone. The chain employs TRBV11-3 and TRBJ2-6; weak D call: TRBD2 (5 bases). Germline CDR1 SGHNT, CDR2 YENEEA. This CDR3 spans 15 amino acids. Trimming took 5 bases from V and 0 from J, leaving 8 bases between them. For the CDR3, the DNA is TGTGCCAGCAGCGAAGGGAGCTCTGGGGCCAACGTCCTGACTTTC. Its translation is CASSEGSSGANVLTF. The full variable domain, rest sourced from reference TRBV11-3 and TRBJ2-6, is EAGVVQSPRYKIIEKKQPVAFWCNPISGHNTLYWYLQNLGQGPELLIRYENEEAVDDSQLPKDRFSAERLKGVDSTLKIQPAELGDSAVYLCASSEGSSGANVLTFGAGSRLTVL.

The chain combines TRBV4-1 with TRBJ1-1, with D hard to call. Germline V gene sequence: CDR1 MGHRA, CDR2 YSYEKL. This CDR3 spans 15 amino acids. V was trimmed by 0 bases and J by 0 bases, leaving 8 bases between them. The CDR3 loop reads CASSQEFAVNTEAFF. The DNA for the CDR3 is TGCGCCAGCAGCCAAGAATTTGCGGTGAACACTGAAGCTTTCTTT.

The chain has TRBV2 and TRBJ2-7, with 7 bases that match TRBD2. Germline V CDR1 and CDR2: SNHLY, FYNNEI. V was pared by 4 bases and J by 4 bases, with 4 bases of the junction left unmatched. This CDR3 has 13 residues. CDR3 in amino acids: CASSARENYEQYF. The CDR3 nucleotides are TGTGCCAGCAGTGCGCGGGAGAATTACGAGCAGTACTTC.

The genes are TRBV18 and TRBJ2-7; D may be TRBD1 (6 bases). Germline V CDR1 and CDR2: KGHSH, LQKENI. This CDR3 is built from 14 residues. The V end was cut by 2 bases, the J end by 7 bases, with 15 bases between. CDR3 sequence (DNA): TGTGCCAGCTCACCAAATCCAGGGGTGAGGGAGCAGTACTTC. It encodes CASSPNPGVREQYF.